This is a list of T cell receptor beta chains from one sample in a study of Ad26.COV2.S vaccination and SARS-CoV-2 variants. The data were produced by immunoSEQ multiplex PCR, yet TCRdb's version contains in-frame clones alone and is incomplete. Among 380,000 or so clones listed, 83% were seen once. The sequenced sample was peripheral blood, obtained in a trial of Ad26.COV2.S vaccine versus placebo. Receptor source: a person aged 18 to 65 who received the Ad26.COV2.S COVID-19 vaccine or a placebo. Both conserved end residues are part of each CDR3. D genes are given only for firm matches. Clone size appears in some rows only: once, few, many, or a class for an expanded clone.

CDR3 length	clone size	V gene	J gene	D gene	CDR3 protein	CDR3 DNA
13	-	TRBV15	TRBJ1-2	TRBD1	CATSRGTGYGYTF	TGTGCCACCAGCAGAGGGACAGGCTATGGCTACACCTTC
13	-	TRBV30	TRBJ1-1	-	CAWSVSGETEAFF	TGTGCCTGGAGTGTATCCGGGGAGACTGAAGCTTTCTTT
14	-	TRBV7-9	TRBJ2-7	TRBD2	CASSLAGDLYEQYF	TGTGCCAGCAGTCTAGCGGGGGACCTCTACGAGCAGTACTTC
14	-	TRBV24-1	TRBJ2-1	-	CATSAGGVWNEQFF	TGTGCCACCAGTGCCGGAGGGGTTTGGAATGAGCAGTTCTTC
15	-	TRBV7-6	TRBJ1-3	-	CASSLGQFSGNTIYF	TGTGCCAGCAGCTTAGGGCAGTTCTCTGGAAACACCATATATTTT
15	-	TRBV5-1	TRBJ2-3	TRBD1	CASSPSLTGADTQYF	TGCGCCAGCAGCCCTTCTCTGACAGGGGCAGATACGCAGTATTTT
14	-	TRBV7-3	TRBJ1-2	-	CASSPTRTAYGYTF	TGTGCCAGCAGCCCCACCAGGACAGCCTATGGCTACACCTTC
13	-	TRBV12-5	TRBJ1-1	TRBD1	CASGLVLGQGGGF	TGTGCTAGTGGTTTGGTACTGGGGCAGGGGGGAGGCTTT
15	-	TRBV7-3	TRBJ1-6	-	CASSLGQTFNSPLHF	TGTGCCAGCAGCCTTGGACAGACCTTTAATTCACCCCTCCACTTT
15	-	TRBV7-2	TRBJ2-3	TRBD2	CASSRSGRSTDTQYF	TGTGCCAGCAGCCGCAGCGGGAGATCTACAGATACGCAGTATTTT
14	-	TRBV29-1	TRBJ1-2	-	CSVLGAPSNYGYTF	TGCAGCGTTTTGGGGGCCCCATCTAACTATGGCTACACCTTC
11	-	TRBV20-1	TRBJ1-6	TRBD1	CSATGDRALHF	TGCAGTGCTACGGGCGACAGGGCCCTCCACTTT
16	-	TRBV9	TRBJ2-3	TRBD2	CASSPRLAGGQDTQYF	TGTGCCAGCAGCCCTCGACTAGCGGGGGGGCAGGATACGCAGTATTTT
16	-	TRBV19	TRBJ1-1	TRBD1	CASSQHPGQGIPEAFF	TGTGCCAGTAGTCAACACCCGGGACAGGGCATCCCTGAAGCTTTCTTT
14	-	TRBV5-6	TRBJ2-7	-	CASSFIGSIDEQYF	TGTGCCAGCAGCTTCATCGGGAGTATCGACGAGCAGTACTTC
15	-	TRBV19	TRBJ2-1	TRBD2	CASSIVAGAGNEQFF	TGTGCCAGTAGTATCGTAGCGGGAGCGGGCAATGAGCAGTTCTTC
15	-	TRBV4-1	TRBJ1-6	TRBD1	CASSPNPGQSSPLHF	TGCGCCAGCAGCCCTAATCCGGGACAGAGTTCACCCCTCCACTTT
14	-	TRBV5-4	TRBJ2-3	TRBD1	CASSLEGAADTQYF	TGTGCCAGCAGCTTGGAGGGGGCCGCAGATACGCAGTATTTT
13	-	TRBV7-9	TRBJ1-2	-	CASSVRTEPGYTF	TGTGCCAGCAGCGTTAGGACAGAGCCTGGCTACACCTTC
17	-	TRBV5-1	TRBJ1-2	TRBD1	CASSQGQAESPNYGYTF	TGCGCCAGCAGCCAAGGACAGGCCGAGTCTCCTAACTATGGCTACACCTTC
12	-	TRBV13	TRBJ1-1	-	CASSSEIAEAFF	TGTGCCAGCAGCTCCGAGATCGCTGAAGCTTTCTTT
17	-	TRBV5-3	TRBJ2-4	TRBD1	CARSHLWRGQGKNIQYF	TGTGCCAGAAGCCACCTTTGGCGGGGACAGGGCAAAAACATTCAGTACTTC
16	-	TRBV7-2	TRBJ2-3	-	CASSSGPSTGADTQYF	TGTGCCAGCAGCTCGGGACCCTCCACGGGCGCAGATACGCAGTATTTT
13	-	TRBV9	TRBJ1-1	-	CASSATLSTEAFF	TGTGCCAGCAGCGCAACCTTAAGCACTGAAGCTTTCTTT
11	-	TRBV6-6	TRBJ2-1	-	CASSYRNEQFF	TGTGCCAGCAGTTATCGTAATGAGCAGTTCTTC
18	-	TRBV10-2	TRBJ1-1	-	CASSESNLDPEANTEAFF	TGCGCCAGCAGTGAGTCGAACCTGGACCCTGAAGCGAACACTGAAGCTTTCTTT
14	-	TRBV7-3	TRBJ2-3	TRBD2	CASRSGGLTDTQYF	TGTGCCAGCAGAAGCGGGGGGCTGACAGATACGCAGTATTTT
12	-	TRBV19	TRBJ1-2	-	CASRDGDYGYTF	TGTGCCAGCCGGGACGGCGACTATGGCTACACCTTC
17	once	TRBV5-4	TRBJ2-7	TRBD2	CASSGGLAGGGAYEQYF	TGTGCCAGCAGCGGGGGACTAGCGGGAGGAGGGGCCTACGAGCAGTACTTC
16	-	TRBV3-1/TRBV3-2	TRBJ1-6	-	CASSPGRTSYNSPLHF	TGTGCCAGCAGCCCAGGACGGACTTCCTATAATTCACCCCTCCACTTT
11	-	TRBV6-1	TRBJ2-7	-	CASSEAYEQYF	TGTGCCAGCAGTGAGGCCTACGAGCAGTACTTC
14	-	TRBV6-9	TRBJ1-4	-	CASSYNGGDEKLFF	TGTGCCAGCAGTTATAATGGGGGCGATGAAAAACTGTTTTTT
14	-	TRBV7-3	TRBJ2-2	TRBD1	CASSRGTGDGELFF	TGTGCCAGCAGCCGCGGGACAGGAGACGGGGAGCTGTTTTTT
15	-	TRBV19	TRBJ1-1	-	CASSIDTGEDTEAFF	TGTGCCAGTAGTATAGATACGGGGGAGGATACTGAAGCTTTCTTT
12	-	TRBV2	TRBJ1-5	-	CASTDLGQPQHF	TGTGCCAGCACCGACCTGGGTCAGCCCCAGCATTTT
17	-	TRBV5-4	TRBJ2-3	TRBD2	CASSRRTSGGFTDTQYF	TGTGCCAGCAGCCGGAGGACTAGCGGGGGCTTTACAGATACGCAGTATTTT
16	-	TRBV7-2	TRBJ1-6	-	CASSLEGQVPYSPLHF	TGTGCCAGCAGCTTAGAAGGCCAGGTTCCTTATTCACCCCTCCACTTT
14	-	TRBV27	TRBJ1-2	-	CASRFRGRSGGYTF	TGTGCCAGCAGGTTCCGGGGCCGGAGTGGTGGCTACACCTTC
14	-	TRBV24-1	TRBJ2-3	-	CATSDPTFTDTQYF	TGTGCCACCAGTGATCCAACATTCACAGATACGCAGTATTTT
14	-	TRBV6-1	TRBJ1-5	-	CASSETGRYQPQHF	TGTGCCAGCAGTGAGACAGGTCGGTATCAGCCCCAGCATTTT
13	-	TRBV24-1	TRBJ1-6	-	CATSDDRSSPLHF	TGTGCCACCAGTGATGACAGGTCTTCACCCCTCCACTTT
11	-	TRBV5-4	TRBJ2-1	-	CASSLRNEQFF	TGTGCCAGCAGCTTACGCAATGAGCAGTTCTTC
14	-	TRBV7-2	TRBJ1-4	TRBD1	CASSQDRENEKLFF	TGTGCCAGCAGCCAGGACAGGGAAAATGAAAAACTGTTTTTT
15	-	TRBV7-8	TRBJ1-1	TRBD1	CASSRDRAQNTEAFF	TGTGCCAGCAGTCGGGACAGGGCCCAGAACACTGAAGCTTTCTTT
16	-	TRBV28	TRBJ1-4	-	CASSVPIRGANEKLFF	TGTGCCAGCAGTGTACCGATAAGGGGTGCAAACGAAAAACTGTTTTTT
15	-	TRBV24-1	TRBJ2-1	-	CATSDIRRGGNEQFF	TGTGCCACCAGTGATATCCGCAGGGGTGGCAATGAGCAGTTCTTC
13	-	TRBV6-6	TRBJ2-1	-	CASSYEADFEQFF	TGTGCCAGCAGTTACGAGGCGGATTTTGAGCAGTTCTTC
15	-	TRBV18	TRBJ1-5	-	CASSVEAGALQPQHF	TGTGCCAGCTCAGTGGAGGCAGGTGCCCTTCAGCCCCAGCATTTT
14	-	TRBV9	TRBJ2-1	TRBD1	CASSVGTALNEQFF	TGTGCCAGCAGCGTCGGGACAGCATTAAATGAGCAGTTCTTC